This TCR beta chain comes out of a study of T cells in Graves' hyperthyroidism and ophthalmopathy. The CDR3 contains 15 residues. Deletions cut 2 bases from V and 1 base from J, with 6 bases between. TCR beta CDR3 region amplification was performed from RNA transcripts. HTBI primers were the set used in a first-round RT-PCR of the TCR CDR3. TCRdb processed the multiplex PCR reads anew with MiXCR; each CDR3 protein has one entry. The table shows 400,000 to 500,000 distinct CDR3 sequences, with roughly 13% occurring only once. The specimen was blood. V and J are TRBV12-3 or TRBV12-4 and TRBJ1-6; maybe TRBD1 (5 bases). The receptor comes from a young woman with Graves' hyperthyroidism. The DNA for the CDR3 is TGTGCCAGCAGTTTATGGGGGTCCTATAATTCACCCCTCCACTTT. Translation gives CASSLWGSYNSPLHF.